Listed below are T cell receptor beta chains from one sample, sequenced in a study of blood T cell repertoires in COVID-19. Measured with immunoSEQ multiplex PCR; TCRdb has only the in-frame clones, and not every one. The sample lists tens of thousands of clones; 83% were seen once. The sequenced sample consisted of peripheral blood. Receptors were obtained from a woman of 80 years or more with acute or convalescent COVID-19. CDR3s leave out the opening cysteine and the closing phenylalanine or tryptophan.

J gene: TRBJ2-2; V gene: TRBV19; CDR3 protein: ARDGTSGSPGELF
J gene: TRBJ1-2; V gene: TRBV20-1; CDR3 protein: SASGGQGGDNGYT
J gene: TRBJ1-5; V gene: TRBV7-9; CDR3 protein: ASSPGTGYQPQH
J gene: TRBJ1-1; V gene: TRBV5-1; CDR3 protein: ASSAPSGQRNTEAF
J gene: TRBJ1-2; V gene: TRBV4-1; CDR3 protein: ASSHAGTGDGYT
J gene: TRBJ2-1; V gene: TRBV6-2/TRBV6-3; CDR3 protein: ASSSTRLAPSYNEQF
J gene: TRBJ2-1; V gene: TRBV11-2; CDR3 protein: ASSSYSGKSYNEQF
J gene: TRBJ2-3; V gene: TRBV27; CDR3 protein: ASKWRGPDTQY
J gene: TRBJ1-1; V gene: TRBV13; CDR3 protein: ASSSGRKGAGTEAF
J gene: TRBJ1-2; V gene: TRBV28; CDR3 protein: ASSSGTDYGYT
J gene: TRBJ1-6; V gene: TRBV6-1; CDR3 protein: ASSGIQGRSYNSPLH
J gene: TRBJ2-3; V gene: TRBV10-3; CDR3 protein: AISVTNETGTSVDTQY
J gene: TRBJ2-5; V gene: TRBV19; CDR3 protein: ASKDFGGRGAQY
J gene: TRBJ2-1; V gene: TRBV9; CDR3 protein: ASSVAISGGANEQF
J gene: TRBJ1-5; V gene: TRBV27; CDR3 protein: ASSPGRVRNQPQH
J gene: TRBJ2-2; V gene: TRBV2; CDR3 protein: ASTTGGGYTGELF
J gene: TRBJ1-2; V gene: TRBV5-1; CDR3 protein: ASSVTGRYGYT
J gene: TRBJ1-3; V gene: TRBV19; CDR3 protein: ASSAGTGALSGNTIY
J gene: TRBJ2-5; V gene: TRBV13; CDR3 protein: ASSPTGSQETQY
J gene: TRBJ2-7; V gene: TRBV5-1; CDR3 protein: ASSLSGPSVHEQY
J gene: TRBJ2-7; V gene: TRBV19; CDR3 protein: ASRGGTGQSYEQY
J gene: TRBJ2-7; V gene: TRBV5-1; CDR3 protein: ASSQVSGTGIYEQY
J gene: TRBJ1-6; V gene: TRBV19; CDR3 protein: ASSIRQPNSPLH
J gene: TRBJ2-3; V gene: TRBV11-3; CDR3 protein: ASSTRTGAMTDTQY
J gene: TRBJ1-2; V gene: TRBV29-1; CDR3 protein: SAISGTGGAGGYT
J gene: TRBJ2-7; V gene: TRBV5-5; CDR3 protein: ASSSGGDEQY
J gene: TRBJ1-6; V gene: TRBV7-9; CDR3 protein: ASRRQVPSDNSPLH
J gene: TRBJ2-2; V gene: TRBV3-1/TRBV3-2; CDR3 protein: AAQRGSNTGELF
J gene: TRBJ2-1; V gene: TRBV5-1; CDR3 protein: ASSLVHQARDEQF
J gene: TRBJ2-3; V gene: TRBV29-1; CDR3 protein: SVGTGRSTDTQY
J gene: TRBJ1-1; V gene: TRBV12-3/TRBV12-4; CDR3 protein: ASRDRQVSEAF
J gene: TRBJ2-3; V gene: TRBV18; CDR3 protein: ASSQGQGSSGPDTQY
J gene: TRBJ1-4; V gene: TRBV7-8; CDR3 protein: ASSFPGLDEKLF
J gene: TRBJ2-7; V gene: TRBV19; CDR3 protein: ASSGRQGSSYEQY
J gene: TRBJ1-1; V gene: TRBV10-1; CDR3 protein: ASSETAGENEAF
J gene: TRBJ2-1; V gene: TRBV29-1; CDR3 protein: SVVNNNEQF
J gene: TRBJ1-3; V gene: TRBV28; CDR3 protein: ASSPRPGVPGNTIY
J gene: TRBJ1-1; V gene: TRBV13; CDR3 protein: ASSQGFGTGKTEAF
J gene: TRBJ2-7; V gene: TRBV29-1; CDR3 protein: SVLPRTGTYEQY
J gene: TRBJ1-2; V gene: TRBV9; CDR3 protein: ASSEGDFYGYT
J gene: TRBJ2-3; V gene: TRBV14; CDR3 protein: ASKQGSTDTQY
J gene: TRBJ1-5; V gene: TRBV3-1/TRBV3-2; CDR3 protein: ASSQGGGMGNQPQH
J gene: TRBJ2-3; V gene: TRBV5-1; CDR3 protein: ARSSGGAPSTDTQY
J gene: TRBJ1-3; V gene: TRBV4-1; CDR3 protein: ASSQDQGGGSGNTIY
J gene: TRBJ2-7; V gene: TRBV5-1; CDR3 protein: ASRDTSGGIYEQY
J gene: TRBJ1-1; V gene: TRBV30; CDR3 protein: AWNVARATEAF
J gene: TRBJ2-5; V gene: TRBV30; CDR3 protein: AWSVRGETQY
J gene: TRBJ2-7; V gene: TRBV28; CDR3 protein: ASSLGRYEQY
J gene: TRBJ1-5; V gene: TRBV9; CDR3 protein: ASSVGTGRQPQH
J gene: TRBJ2-7; V gene: TRBV19; CDR3 protein: ASSSPGQVYEQY
J gene: TRBJ2-1; V gene: TRBV18; CDR3 protein: ASSPDRSLNEQF
J gene: TRBJ2-3; V gene: TRBV5-4; CDR3 protein: ASSLYSSARSTDTQY
J gene: TRBJ1-1; V gene: TRBV27; CDR3 protein: ASSSFLGQNTEAF
J gene: TRBJ1-6; V gene: TRBV15; CDR3 protein: ATKSDRGGNSPLH
J gene: TRBJ2-4; V gene: TRBV4-1; CDR3 protein: ASSQDLAEIAKNIQY
J gene: TRBJ2-1; V gene: TRBV5-6; CDR3 protein: ASSPGLAGWGEQF
J gene: TRBJ2-2; V gene: TRBV11-2; CDR3 protein: ASSPQTSGRVNGELF
J gene: TRBJ2-7; V gene: TRBV7-3; CDR3 protein: ASSLGLAGAYEQY
J gene: TRBJ2-7; V gene: TRBV5-4; CDR3 protein: ASSVPGQGSYEQY